This TCR beta chain was obtained from a study of technical replicates of blood from several donors. From germline, CDR1 is SGHRS and CDR2 YFSETQ. With 0 bases removed from V and 8 bases from J, the gap between germline ends came to 9 bases. This CDR3 comprises 12 residues. As regards this clone: This sample includes further DNA sequences coding for the same CDR3.

Here immunoSEQ multiplex PCR was the method, and the copy in TCRdb shows in-frame clones only, minus some. The table shows tens of thousands of clones, with around 93% occurring only once. Material: T cells isolated from PBMCs. The J gene is TRBJ2-7, the V gene TRBV5-1; a weak D match, TRBD1 (5 bases). This TCR came from a human donor in good health. CDR3 sequence: CASSLGQGKQYF. CDR3 nucleotide sequence: TGCGCCAGCAGCTTGGGTCAGGGAAAGCAGTACTTC.